These 21 T cell receptor beta chains share one sample of origin, sequenced in a study of cytomegalovirus exposure and HLA in healthy donors. It was with 60 Vbeta and 13 Jbeta primers that the PCR ran. Method: immunoSEQ multiplex PCR; TCRdb's copy keeps in-frame clones and lacks some. The table shows 150,000 to 200,000 clones, with around 82% occurring only once. Sequenced material: PBMCs. Every receptor here comes from a man aged 18 to 29 in good health and CMV-seronegative.

CDR3 protein: CASSETGGAGANVLTF. CDR3 sequence (DNA): TGTGCCAGCAGTGAAACAGGGGGAGCTGGGGCCAACGTCCTGACTTTC. The chain combines TRBV2 with TRBJ2-6; 8 bases align to TRBD1. The CDR3 runs to 16 residues. The ends lost 2 bases at V and 2 bases at J; junction bases unmatched: 2. Looked up from germline, CDR1 is SNHLY and CDR2 is FYNNEI.

The rearrangement uses TRBV7-9 and TRBJ2-3; TRBD2 aligns across 12 bases. The CDR3 sequence is 15 residues long. The V gene's germline CDR1 is SEHNR and CDR2 FQNEAQ (reference sequence). V dropped 4 bases and J dropped 1; count of bases not matched to a gene: 0. CDR3: CASSWTSGGTDTQYF. DNA for the CDR3: TGTGCCAGCAGCTGGACTAGCGGGGGCACAGATACGCAGTATTTT.

The chain couples TRBV2 to TRBJ1-4, with TRBD1 matching over 7 bases. J gave up 4 bases and V 2 bases, and 7 bases lay outside the gene matches. The CDR3 extends over 16 amino acids. Germline assignment: CDR1 SNHLY and CDR2 FYNNEI. The CDR3 spells CASSESEGAINEKLFF. CDR3 bases: TGTGCCAGCAGTGAATCGGAGGGGGCCATTAATGAAAAACTGTTTTTT. The variable domain in full, completed from reference TRBV2 and TRBJ1-4, reads EPEVTQTPSHQVTQMGQEVILRCVPISNHLYFYWYRQILGQKVEFLVSFYNNEISEKSEIFDDQFSVERPDGSNFTLKIRSTKLEDSAMYFCASSESEGAINEKLFFGSGTQLSVL.

The V call is TRBV5-4, the J call TRBJ1-1; D gene ambiguous. Germline V gene data show CDR1 as SGHNT and CDR2 as YYREEE (reference sequence). The CDR3 is 12 amino acids. Trimming stripped 3 bases from V and 8 bases from J, with 11 bases between. The CDR3 nucleotides are TGTGCCAGCAGCTCTCCAGCGGGAGAAGCTTTCTTT. This encodes CASSSPAGEAFF. The full variable domain, its missing parts supplied by reference TRBV5-4 and TRBJ1-1, is ETGVTQSPTHLIKTRGQQVTLRCSSQSGHNTVSWYQQALGQGPQFIFQYYREEENGRGNFPPRFSGLQFPNYSSELNVNALELDDSALYLCASSSPAGEAFFGQGTRLTVV.

A few counts support this clone. The rearrangement links TRBV7-2 to TRBJ1-2; TRBD1 aligns across 7 bases. Per the germline V gene, CDR1 is SGHTA and CDR2 is FQGNSA. CDR3 size: 15 residues. Germline trimming cut 5 bases from V and 8 bases from J; bases unmatched to any gene: 14. CDR3 in DNA: TGTGCCAGCAGCCCCCCCGACAGGGAGAGCGCGGGCTACACCTTC. Its protein product is CASSPPDRESAGYTF.

The CDR3: CASSMTSGSFLNTGELFF. The CDR3 DNA follows: TGTGCCAGTAGTATGACTAGCGGGAGTTTCTTGAACACCGGGGAGCTGTTTTTT. The V call is TRBV19, the J call TRBJ2-2; 12 positions agree with TRBD2. CDR1 is LNHDA, CDR2 SQIVND, per germline (reference sequence). This CDR3 is built from 18 residues. The junction had 6 bases not matched to a gene; V was cut back by 3 bases and J by 1 base.

The rearrangement joins TRBV9 to TRBJ1-1, with a weak D call TRBD1 (6 bases). The germline V gene encodes CDR1 SGDLS and CDR2 YYNGEE. V gave up 4 bases and J gave up 1 base, with 14 bases separating them. The CDR3 is made up of 15 amino acids. CDR3 sequence: CASSYLGHSNTEAFF. The CDR3, as DNA: TGTGCCAGCAGCTACCTGGGACACTCGAACACTGAAGCTTTCTTT.

The chain employs TRBV7-2 and TRBJ2-1; TRBD2 agrees at 8 bases. The CDR3 totals 16 residues. Germline CDR1 reads SGHTA; CDR2 reads FQGNSA. The junction had 11 bases not matched to a gene; V was cut back by 1 base and J by 9 bases. This CDR3 is CASSLDGTGGRSEQFF. CDR3 coding DNA: TGTGCCAGCAGCTTAGATGGAACGGGGGGGCGTAGTGAGCAGTTCTTC.

This clone showed up just once. The rearrangement joins TRBV11-3 to TRBJ2-2; the D gene is possibly TRBD2 (5 bases). V was pared by 1 base and J by 3 bases, with 9 bases between. Per the germline V gene, CDR1 is SGHNT and CDR2 is YENEEA. The CDR3 is made up of 15 amino acids. The CDR3 region has the DNA TGTGCCAGCAGCTTAGGAGGGATTGACACCGGGGAGCTGTTTTTT. Its translation is CASSLGGIDTGELFF. Together with reference TRBV11-3 and TRBJ2-2, the CDR3 gives the full variable domain: EAGVVQSPRYKIIEKKQPVAFWCNPISGHNTLYWYLQNLGQGPELLIRYENEEAVDDSQLPKDRFSAERLKGVDSTLKIQPAELGDSAVYLCASSLGGIDTGELFFGEGSRLTVL.

This clone was recorded only once. This rearrangement joins TRBV30 to TRBJ2-2; weak D call: TRBD1 (5 bases). The CDR3 is made up of 14 amino acids. The germline gives CDR1 GTSNPN, CDR2 SVGIG (reference sequence). Trimming stripped 0 bases from V and 4 bases from J, with 9 bases between. In DNA, the CDR3 is TGTGCCTGGAGTGTTCAGGGCGGCACCGGGGAGCTGTTTTTT. It encodes CAWSVQGGTGELFF.

The chain joins TRBV19 to TRBJ2-1, with TRBD2 identical over 9 bases. The germline V gene has CDR1 LNHDA and CDR2 SQIVND (reference sequence). V lost 5 bases to trimming and J lost 9 bases; unmatched junction nucleotides: 14. The CDR3 covers 16 residues. CDR3 nucleotide sequence: TGTGCCAGTAGTGTTAAGGCGGGAGGGCCAAAGGGTGAGCAGTTCTTC. It yields the protein CASSVKAGGPKGEQFF.

The gene calls are TRBV15 and TRBJ1-2; 8 bases match TRBD1. Germline V gives CDR1 LNHNV, CDR2 YYDKDF (reference sequence). The V gene end was trimmed by 0 bases and the J gene end by 7 bases; junction bases not matched to a gene: 7. This CDR3 spans 15 amino acids. CDR3 bases: TGTGCCACCAGCAGAGATCCGGGACAGGCCCTTGGCTACACCTTC. As protein: CATSRDPGQALGYTF.

V is TRBV4-3 and J is TRBJ2-7; no firm D call. The CDR3 runs to 14 residues. Germline V gene sequence: CDR1 LGHNA, CDR2 YSLEER. V gave up 4 bases and J gave up 1 base, with 11 bases separating them. This CDR3 is CASSPGLGSYEQYF. The CDR3 nucleotides read TGCGCCAGCAGCCCTGGGCTGGGTTCCTACGAGCAGTACTTC.

The rearrangement joins TRBV5-6 to TRBJ2-1, with TRBD2 identical over 7 bases. The germline V gene encodes CDR1 SGHDT and CDR2 YYEEEE. CDR3 length: 16 amino acids. Losses at the gene ends were 0 bases for V and 0 bases for J; bases not matched to a gene: 3. The CDR3 nucleotides are TGTGCCAGCAGCTTGGCCGGCGGGAGCTCCTACAATGAGCAGTTCTTC. Amino acid sequence: CASSLAGGSSYNEQFF.

The chain recombines TRBV11-1 with TRBJ2-1, with D tentatively TRBD2 (6 bases). This CDR3 has 12 residues. CDR1 and CDR2 (germline): SGHAT, FQDESV (reference sequence). Trimming pared 5 bases from V and 10 bases from J, leaving 12 bases between. The CDR3 sequence is CASSLTSLEQFF. DNA for the CDR3: TGTGCCAGCAGCCTGACTAGTCTAGAGCAGTTCTTC.

The chain has TRBV11-2 and TRBJ2-1, with a possible D match to TRBD2 (5 bases). With 1 base removed from V and 9 bases from J, the gap between germline ends came to 7 bases. CDR1 SGHAT and CDR2 FQNNGV come from the germline V gene. The CDR3 covers 12 residues. CDR3 nucleotides: TGTGCCAGCAGCTTAGGGGCGGGTGAGCAGTTCTTC. Translating it yields CASSLGAGEQFF. Together with reference TRBV11-2 and TRBJ2-1, the CDR3 gives the full variable domain: EAGVAQSPRYKIIEKRQSVAFWCNPISGHATLYWYQQILGQGPKLLIQFQNNGVVDDSQLPKDRFSAERLKGVDSTLKIQPAKLEDSAVYLCASSLGAGEQFFGPGTRLTVL.

The CDR3 DNA is TGCGCCAGCAGCTTCGGACAGGGGACCGGGGAGCTGTTTTTT. Residues: CASSFGQGTGELFF. V is TRBV5-1 and J is TRBJ2-2, with TRBD1 matching 9 bases. The CDR3 runs to 14 residues. Germline CDR1 SGHRS, CDR2 YFSETQ. The junction had 1 base not matched to a gene; V was cut back by 2 bases and J by 5 bases.

The gene calls are TRBV15 and TRBJ1-5, with 7 bases matching TRBD1. Germline V gene lookup returns CDR1 LNHNV and CDR2 YYDKDF (reference sequence). The trim removed 1 base at V and 2 bases at J, leaving 5 bases unmatched. The CDR3 runs 16 residues. Written as DNA, the CDR3 is TGTGCCACCAGCAGAGCGACAGGGCAGGGCAATCAGCCCCAGCATTTT. Protein product: CATSRATGQGNQPQHF.

V usage is TRBV5-1 and J usage is TRBJ2-1; 7 bases are shared with TRBD2. The CDR3 loop spans 14 amino acids. Losses at the gene ends were 2 bases for V and 7 bases for J; bases not matched to a gene: 6. Germline CDR1 is SGHRS and CDR2 is YFSETQ. The CDR3 here is CASSFWLAENEQFF. In DNA, the CDR3 is TGCGCCAGCAGCTTTTGGCTAGCGGAGAATGAGCAGTTCTTC.

CDR3 protein: CATARRGGRLSTDTQYF. DNA of the CDR3: TGTGCCACCGCTAGGCGGGGAGGGAGACTTAGCACAGATACGCAGTATTTT. The J gene is TRBJ2-3, the V gene TRBV15, with 7 nucleotides matching TRBD2. Germline assignment: CDR1 LNHNV and CDR2 YYDKDF (reference sequence). Trimming cost V 8 bases and J 0 bases; bases outside gene matches: 14. The CDR3 extends over 17 amino acids.

The chain uses TRBV5-4 and TRBJ2-1, with 10 positions matching TRBD2. The CDR3 spans 15 residues. Looked up from germline, CDR1 is SGHNT and CDR2 is YYREEE (reference sequence). V lost 1 base, J lost 5 bases, and 3 bases stayed unmatched. CDR3 residues: CASSLTSGKHNEQFF. Written as DNA, the CDR3 is TGTGCCAGCAGCTTGACTAGCGGGAAACACAATGAGCAGTTCTTC.